The present T cell receptor (beta chain) was sequenced within a study of cytomegalovirus exposure and HLA in healthy donors. The CDR3 is 15 amino acids. Germline CDR1 is MNHNY and CDR2 is SVGAGI (reference sequence). Unmatched junction bases numbered 8, after V lost 6 bases and J lost 4 bases. Findings of the study overall: In vitro data verified a few CMV-associated chains as specific for CMV antigens. Association of approximately 18,000 TCR beta sequences with HLA alleles was found at 0.05 false discovery rate in a later analysis. The presence/absence work took it that sequencing depth was about the same across donors.

On this clone: As yet, its antigen is unknown.

60 Vbeta and 13 Jbeta primers were used in PCR. This table comes from immunoSEQ multiplex PCR, and its TCRdb copy is limited to in-frame clones, with some not included. This sample carries around 120,000 clones, over 65% of them seen once, and the ten largest clones take about 1.8%. The V and J genes are TRBV6-6 and TRBJ1-1; 10 nucleotides match TRBD1. The receptor was isolated from a man between 18 and 35 years old in good health and CMV-seronegative. Input material: PBMCs. As DNA, the CDR3 is TGTGCCAGCAGCCCCCCTCGGACAGGGGGCACTGAAGCTTTCTTT. This translates into CASSPPRTGGTEAFF.